The clone carrying this TCR beta chain was seen repeatedly, ten times or more. Its antigen is unidentified. The CDR3 sequence is 12 residues long. V was trimmed by 5 bases and J by 4 bases, leaving 12 bases between them. Germline assignment: CDR1 DFQATT and CDR2 SNEGSKA (reference sequence). The sample is drawn from a study of tumor and adjacent non-tumor tissue in lung cancer. TCRbeta libraries were built with three rounds of nested PCR, modified from ARM-PCR. From the multiplex PCR reads, TCRdb called clonotypes with MiXCR, one entry per CDR3 protein. The sample includes more than 75,000 distinct CDR3 sequences, roughly 80% of them seen just once. No cell sorting was done before RNA was extracted from the tissue. More than 3 cm separated this lung sample from the edge of the tumor. General study results and limits: Tumor TCR diversity, when higher, was linked to shorter survival.

The V call is TRBV20-1, the J call TRBJ2-7; TRBD2 might be the D (7 bases). Material for sequencing was distant non-tumor lung tissue. The TCR comes from a man in his 60s with small cell lung cancer. CDR3 protein: CSARGAEYEQYF. Here the CDR3 DNA reads TGCAGTGCTCGGGGGGCTGAATACGAGCAGTACTTC.